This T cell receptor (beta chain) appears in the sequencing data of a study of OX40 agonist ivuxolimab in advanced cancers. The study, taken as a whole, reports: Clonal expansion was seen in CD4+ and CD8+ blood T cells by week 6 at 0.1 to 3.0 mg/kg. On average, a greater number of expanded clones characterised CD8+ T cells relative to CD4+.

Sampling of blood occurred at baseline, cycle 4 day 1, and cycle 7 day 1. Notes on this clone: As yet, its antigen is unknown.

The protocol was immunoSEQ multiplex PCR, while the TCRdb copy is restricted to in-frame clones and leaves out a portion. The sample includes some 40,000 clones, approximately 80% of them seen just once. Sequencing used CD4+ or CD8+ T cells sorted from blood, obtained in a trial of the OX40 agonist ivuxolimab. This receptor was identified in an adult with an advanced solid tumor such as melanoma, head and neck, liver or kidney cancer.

The CDR3 region is CASSPSSDYEQYF. CDR3 DNA sequence: TGTGCCAGCAGTCCCTCCAGTGACTACGAGCAGTACTTC. The chain uses TRBV6-5 and TRBJ2-7; D uncertain. This CDR3 has 13 residues. Germline V gene data show CDR1 as MNHEY and CDR2 as SVGAGI. Between the trimmed V and J ends, which lost 5 bases and 3 bases, there was a span of 11 bases.